The 4 T cell receptor beta chains presented below share a single source sample, sequenced in a study of shared clonotypes between healthy human individuals. The naive CD8 subset, CD45RO-negative cells positively selected for CCR7, excluded terminally differentiated effector memory CD45RA+ cells. TCRdb's table, derived via immunoSEQ multiplex PCR, lists solely in-frame clones and lacks some. The sample gives about 750,000 clones, over 90% of which show up once; approximately 25% is in the top ten. Input material: naive CD8+ T cells sorted from blood. Source of these receptors: a man aged 30 to 45 in good health.

The chain joins TRBV5-1 to TRBJ2-7, with unresolved D. There are 14 residues in the CDR3. V dropped 0 bases and J dropped 2 bases, with 9 bases sitting between them. Germline CDR1 SGHRS, CDR2 YFSETQ. This CDR3 is CASSLARGPYEQYF. The CDR3 DNA is TGCGCCAGCAGCTTGGCCCGCGGACCCTACGAGCAGTACTTC.

Only a few counts were recorded for this clone. The rearrangement uses TRBV10-2 and TRBJ1-1, with D tentatively TRBD1 (5 bases). In germline, CDR1 is WSHSY, CDR2 SAAADI. CDR3 length equals 16 residues. V lost 1 base, J lost 8 bases, and 20 bases lay in between. CDR3 DNA: TGCGCCAGCAGTGAGTTGGGGGACTCCCCAACGGGAGAAGCTTTCTTT. Translation gives CASSELGDSPTGEAFF.

This clone showed up just once. The chain employs TRBV7-2 and TRBJ2-5; TRBD1 might be the D (7 bases). This CDR3 spans 14 amino acids. The V gene's germline CDR1 is SGHTA and CDR2 FQGNSA. Trimming removed 5 bases at V and 4 bases at J, with 14 bases between. The CDR3 spells CASSLPGGRETQYF. The CDR3 DNA is TGTGCCAGCAGCCTACCAGGGGGGAGAGAGACCCAGTACTTC.

This chain uses TRBV11-3 with TRBJ2-3, with 11 positions matching TRBD2. The CDR3 consists of 17 residues. Trimming took 5 bases from V and 4 from J; bases not matched to a gene: 11. Germline CDR1 and CDR2: SGHNT and YENEEA. DNA of the CDR3: TGTGCCAGCAGCCCGCGGGCTAGCGGGGGGTTACCAGATACGCAGTATTTT. It translates to CASSPRASGGLPDTQYF.